This T cell receptor beta chain was recorded in a study of OX40 agonist ivuxolimab in advanced cancers. In the study overall: Clinicians treated patients with ivuxolimab, an agonistic anti-OX40 (CD134) antibody. Of the participants, over 30% had some prior anti-PD-1, anti-PD-L1 or anti-CTLA-4 therapy, which was allowed. Notes on the study in general: Nonresponders, in some cases, also had low normalized T-cell clonal expansion.

Data came from immunoSEQ multiplex PCR; TCRdb stores just in-frame clones and leaves some out. In the table there are approximately 44,000 clones, 80% to 90% of which are singletons. Autoimmune disease history or systemic immunosuppression disqualified patients. On this clone: The antigen is unknown.

The CDR3 length is 14 residues. V lost 1 base and J 4 bases, leaving 11 bases between the germline ends. Germline CDR1 is SGHTA and CDR2 is FQGNSA. The origin of this receptor is an adult with an advanced solid tumor such as melanoma, head and neck, liver or kidney cancer. Here the sequenced sample was CD4+ or CD8+ T cells sorted from blood, taken in a trial of the OX40 agonist ivuxolimab. The V call is TRBV7-2, the J call TRBJ2-7; no clear D. The CDR3 spells CASSLVDGRYEQYF. The CDR3 DNA follows: TGTGCCAGCAGCTTAGTCGACGGACGGTACGAGCAGTACTTC.